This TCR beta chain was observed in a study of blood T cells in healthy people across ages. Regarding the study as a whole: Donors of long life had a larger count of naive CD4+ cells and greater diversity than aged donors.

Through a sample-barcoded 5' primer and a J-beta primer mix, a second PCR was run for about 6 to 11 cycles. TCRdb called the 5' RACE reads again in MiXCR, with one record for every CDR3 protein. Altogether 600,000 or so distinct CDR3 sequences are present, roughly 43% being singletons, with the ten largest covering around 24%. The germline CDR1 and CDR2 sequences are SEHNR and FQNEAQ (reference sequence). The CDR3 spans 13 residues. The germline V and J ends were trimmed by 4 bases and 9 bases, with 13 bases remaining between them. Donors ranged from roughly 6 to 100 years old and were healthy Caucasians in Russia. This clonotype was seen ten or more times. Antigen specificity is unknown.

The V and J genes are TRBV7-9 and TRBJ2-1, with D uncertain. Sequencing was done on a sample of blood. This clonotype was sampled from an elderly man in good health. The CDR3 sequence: CASSSSRASEQFF. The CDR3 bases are TGTGCCAGCAGCTCCTCCCGTGCGTCTGAGCAGTTCTTC.